This T cell receptor beta chain appears in the sequencing data of a study of cytomegalovirus exposure and HLA in healthy donors. Study-level findings and limits: In vitro checks showed that three CMV-associated chains really do target CMV antigens. Most TCR sequences proved rare, with some public TCRs found in many donors. That first-cohort TCR clusters tended to co-occur in the 100 to 150 validation repertoires was found in a later analysis. Cytomegalovirus-associated status was assigned to more than 150 TCR beta chains.

The count of this clone is one. Antigen unknown. The CDR3 has 17 amino acids. V gave up 4 bases and J gave up 1 base; unmatched junction bases: 4. Germline lookup yields CDR1 LNHDA and CDR2 SQIVND (reference sequence). The assay was immunoSEQ multiplex PCR, and TCRdb's table has in-frame clones only and misses some. The sample lists tens of thousands of clones; 96% were seen once. V gene TRBV19 combines with J gene TRBJ2-1, with 13 bases lining up with TRBD2. Source material: PBMCs. This clonotype originated in a woman aged 18-29 years in good health and CMV-seropositive. CDR3 nucleotide sequence: TGTGCCAGTAGTAGGACTAGCGGGAGTATTTCCTACAATGAGCAGTTCTTC. Translation gives CASSRTSGSISYNEQFF.